Presented here are 5 T cell receptor beta chains from one specimen sequenced in a study of B cell selection in AIRE deficiency. Profiling relied on immunoSEQ multiplex PCR, and the TCRdb table lists in-frame clones only, not all of them. The table lists about 24,000 clones, approximately 97% of them singletons. Conventional CD4 T cells were sorted as CD4+CD127+ cells. Sequences were obtained from conventional CD4+ T cells sorted from PBMCs. Source of these receptors: a human donor with AIRE deficiency.

The rearrangement links TRBV4-2 to TRBJ2-7; 8 positions match TRBD2. The CDR3 is 16 amino acids. From germline, CDR1 is LGHNA and CDR2 YNFKEQ. V lost 5 bases to trimming and J lost 6 bases; unmatched junction nucleotides: 15. The CDR3: CASSLAGTSGPIEQYF. The CDR3 DNA sequence: TGTGCCAGCAGCTTGGCCGGGACTAGTGGACCAATCGAGCAGTACTTC.

The V and J genes are TRBV5-5 and TRBJ1-2; TRBD1 matches 9 bases. Looked up from germline, CDR1 is SGHKS and CDR2 is YYEKEE (reference sequence). The CDR3 loop spans 17 amino acids. V was pared by 2 bases and J by 8 bases, with 16 bases of the junction left unmatched. The CDR3 region is CASSFQQGAAWVRGYTF. The DNA for the CDR3 is TGTGCCAGCAGCTTCCAACAGGGGGCGGCTTGGGTTAGGGGCTACACCTTC.

The rearrangement links TRBV19 to TRBJ1-5; 10 bases match TRBD1. This CDR3 comprises 15 residues. Per germline, CDR1 LNHDA and CDR2 SQIVND (reference sequence). Trimming took 6 bases from V and 6 from J; bases not matched to a gene: 8. The CDR3 DNA reads TGTGCCAGTAGCCGGACAGGGGGATCAAGTCAGCCCCAGCATTTT. It translates to CASSRTGGSSQPQHF.

The CDR3 loop is CASSSRENSLRGTEAFF. CDR3 in DNA: TGCGCCAGCAGCTCAAGGGAGAACTCCCTGAGGGGCACTGAAGCTTTCTTT. J is TRBJ1-1 and V is TRBV5-1; tentative D call: TRBD1 (5 bases). The V end was cut by 3 bases, the J end by 4 bases, with 22 bases between. The CDR3 has 17 amino acids. CDR1 SGHRS and CDR2 YFSETQ come from the germline V gene.

This rearrangement joins TRBV28 to TRBJ2-1; TRBD2 matches 10 bases. J was trimmed by 0 bases and V by 6 bases; bases with no gene match: 5. Germline CDR1 reads MDHEN; CDR2 reads SYDVKM. The CDR3 consists of 16 residues. This CDR3 reads CASRHGLADSYNEQFF. CDR3 in DNA: TGTGCCAGCAGACACGGACTAGCGGACTCCTACAATGAGCAGTTCTTC.